What follows are 22 T cell receptor beta chains derived from one specimen sequenced in a study of blood T cells in healthy people across ages. Combining a sample-barcoded 5' primer with a J-beta primer mix, a second PCR ran for about 6 to 12 cycles. TCRdb re-called the 5' RACE reads with MiXCR, one entry per CDR3 protein. Of more than 700,000 distinct CDR3 sequences listed, about half were seen once; the top ten hold over 15%. The sample comprised blood. The receptors stem from a man older than 75 in good health.

The chain employs TRBV20-1 and TRBJ1-2, with D hard to call. The CDR3 runs to 12 residues. Germline V CDR1 and CDR2: DFQATT, SNEGSKA (reference sequence). V gave up 3 bases and J gave up 2 bases, with 7 bases separating them. CDR3 nucleotide sequence: TGCAGTGCTAGTACCAGGAACTATGGCTACACCTTC. This codes for CSASTRNYGYTF.

In its sample, this clonotype was seen a few times. This chain uses TRBV6-2 or TRBV6-3 with TRBJ1-2; 9 bases are shared with TRBD1. CDR3 size: 15 residues. Germline-derived CDR1 and CDR2 are MNHEY and SVGEGT. V lost 9 bases to trimming and J lost 4 bases; unmatched junction nucleotides: 12. This CDR3 is CASRDRVFQIYGYTF. CDR3 DNA sequence: TGTGCCAGTCGGGACAGGGTGTTTCAGATCTATGGCTACACCTTC.

The gene calls are TRBV7-8 and TRBJ2-5, with TRBD2 as a possible D gene (6 bases). V was shortened by 3 bases and J by 7 bases, with 12 bases between the two germline ends. Germline CDR1 and CDR2: SGHVS and FQNEAQ. The CDR3 is 13 residues long. Written as DNA, the CDR3 is TGTGCCAGCAGCTTTAGGGGAGGAGGGACCCAGTACTTC. The encoded protein is CASSFRGGGTQYF.

The genes are TRBV10-3 and TRBJ2-1, with a possible D match to TRBD2 (5 bases). The length of the CDR3 is 16 residues. Looked up from germline, CDR1 is ENHRY and CDR2 is SYGVKD. Trimming removed 4 bases at V and 1 base at J, with 14 bases between. The CDR3 loop reads CAISVMRVQSYNEQFF. The CDR3 DNA reads TGTGCCATCAGTGTGATGCGGGTTCAATCCTACAATGAGCAGTTCTTC.

This clonotype was recorded many times. The rearrangement joins TRBV4-2 to TRBJ2-7, with a tentative D call TRBD2 (6 bases). This CDR3 comprises 16 residues. Trimming left V 2 bases short and J 2 bases short, with 16 bases between. Germline V gene sequence: CDR1 LGHNA, CDR2 YNFKEQ. CDR3 amino acids: CASSQSGYMGPYEQYF. In nucleotides, the CDR3 is TGTGCCAGCAGCCAAAGCGGGTATATGGGGCCCTACGAGCAGTACTTC.

The V gene is TRBV20-1, the J gene TRBJ2-5, with TRBD2 matching 13 bases. This CDR3 contains 16 residues. Germline V CDR1 and CDR2: DFQATT, SNEGSKA (reference sequence). The V gene end was trimmed by 3 bases and the J gene end by 11 bases; junction bases not matched to a gene: 15. In DNA form, the CDR3 reads TGCAGTGCTAGTTCATCCGGGACTAGCGGGATTTATGAGCAGTACTTC. Its translation is CSASSSGTSGIYEQYF.

The chain uses TRBV7-8 and TRBJ2-1, with D unclear. CDR3 size: 13 residues. Looked up from germline, CDR1 is SGHVS and CDR2 is FQNEAQ. Trimming took 5 bases from V and 9 from J, leaving 14 bases between them. CDR3 residues: CASSALGFSEQFF. In DNA form, the CDR3 reads TGTGCCAGCAGCGCCCTAGGGTTTAGTGAGCAGTTCTTC. The full variable domain, rest sourced from reference TRBV7-8 and TRBJ2-1, is GAGVSQSPRYKVAKRGQDVALRCDPISGHVSLFWYQQALGQGPEFLTYFQNEAQLDKSGLPSDRFFAERPEGSVSTLKIQRTQQEDSAVYLCASSALGFSEQFFGPGTRLTVL.

J is TRBJ2-5 and V is TRBV20-1; D assignment may be TRBD1 or TRBD2 (5 bases each). The last part of the DNA fits TRBJ2-7 better; the J call may be wrong. CDR3 length: 14 residues. Germline V lookup: CDR1 DFQATT, CDR2 SNEGSKA (reference sequence). CDR3 amino acids: CSASDRDRLYEQYF. In nucleotides, the CDR3 is TGCAGTGCTAGTGACCGGGACCGACTTTACGAGCAGTACTTC.

The V and J genes are TRBV15 and TRBJ2-7; 7 positions agree with TRBD1. The CDR3 is 14 residues long. Per the germline V gene, CDR1 is LNHNV and CDR2 is YYDKDF (reference sequence). V shed 1 base, J shed 2 bases, and the junction held 2 bases outside the gene matches. The CDR3 here is CATSRGGTAYEQYF. CDR3 nucleotides: TGTGCCACCAGCAGAGGTGGGACAGCCTACGAGCAGTACTTC.

The chain is built from TRBV11-3 and TRBJ2-7, with a weak D call TRBD1 (5 bases). V was shortened by 4 bases and J by 3 bases, with 10 bases between the two germline ends. The CDR3 extends over 13 amino acids. Germline V lookup: CDR1 SGHNT, CDR2 YENEEA. The CDR3 sequence is CASSSGHRYEQYF. The CDR3 DNA follows: TGTGCCAGCAGCTCAGGACACCGCTACGAGCAGTACTTC.

This rearrangement joins TRBV20-1 to TRBJ2-7, with 10 bases aligning to TRBD2. The trim removed 1 base at V and 2 bases at J, leaving 8 bases unmatched. There are 16 residues in the CDR3. Germline-derived CDR1 and CDR2 are DFQATT and SNEGSKA (reference sequence). The DNA for the CDR3 is TGCAGTGCTAGAGGCTTAGCGGGAGGTCGGACCTACGAGCAGTACTTC. Translating it yields CSARGLAGGRTYEQYF.

This clonotype was seen repeatedly, ten times or more. The chain uses TRBV29-1 and TRBJ2-2, with 7 bases lining up with TRBD1. CDR3 length equals 13 residues. Germline values: CDR1 SQVTM, CDR2 ANQGSEA. V dropped 6 bases and J dropped 6; count of bases not matched to a gene: 7. CDR3 region: CSVLQGGPGELFF. The CDR3 DNA is TGCAGCGTCCTGCAAGGGGGCCCCGGGGAGCTGTTTTTT.

The rearrangement uses TRBV7-2 and TRBJ2-2, with D possibly TRBD2 on 5 matching bases. The CDR3 consists of 16 residues. Germline V CDR1 and CDR2: SGHTA, FQGNSA. V gave up 5 bases and J gave up 7 bases, with 20 bases separating them. CDR3 nucleotides: TGTGCCAGCAGCGAGCGGACCTCCGCGCTTGGCGGGGAGCTGTTTTTT. Protein sequence: CASSERTSALGGELFF.

There are a few counts of this clonotype. This chain connects TRBV7-9 to TRBJ2-1, with 11 positions matching TRBD2. Germline assignment: CDR1 SEHNR and CDR2 FQNEAQ (reference sequence). This CDR3 comprises 17 residues. The V and J ends lost 1 base and 6 bases, in that order; junction bases with no gene match: 8. CDR3 sequence reads: CASSLGQGLAEGNEQFF. The CDR3 coding sequence is TGTGCCAGCAGCTTAGGGCAGGGACTAGCGGAGGGCAATGAGCAGTTCTTC.

The genes are TRBV5-1 and TRBJ2-3; 7 nucleotides align to TRBD2. Per the germline V gene, CDR1 is SGHRS and CDR2 is YFSETQ. The ends lost 1 base at V and 0 bases at J; junction bases unmatched: 8. The CDR3 covers 17 residues. The CDR3 DNA is TGCGCCAGCAGCTTGAGTGTTGGCGGGAGTAGCACAGATACGCAGTATTTT. Translated: CASSLSVGGSSTDTQYF.

The chain couples TRBV20-1 to TRBJ2-5, with 15 bases lining up with TRBD2. Trimming took 1 base from V and 3 from J; bases not matched to a gene: 6. Germline lookup yields CDR1 DFQATT and CDR2 SNEGSKA (reference sequence). The CDR3 contains 17 residues. The CDR3 nucleotides are TGCAGTGCTAGAGGGACTAGCGGGGGGGTCTCCAAAGAGACCCAGTACTTC. Protein sequence: CSARGTSGGVSKETQYF.

The genes are TRBV20-1 and TRBJ1-5; the D gene is possibly TRBD1 (5 bases). With 0 bases removed from V and 0 bases from J, the gap between germline ends came to 12 bases. Per germline, CDR1 DFQATT and CDR2 SNEGSKA (reference sequence). CDR3 size: 16 residues. CDR3 bases: TGCAGTGCTAGAGATTGGACACAGTATAGCAATCAGCCCCAGCATTTT. It translates to CSARDWTQYSNQPQHF.

This clonotype came up a few times. This sequence joins TRBV7-9 and TRBJ1-2; D not resolved. The CDR3 runs 17 residues. Trimming took off 4 bases at V and 2 bases at J, with 20 bases between the two ends. Germline CDR1 reads SEHNR; CDR2 reads FQNEAQ (reference sequence). The CDR3 sequence: CASSSRRRGTENYGYTF. CDR3 bases: TGTGCCAGCAGCTCAAGGAGGAGAGGCACAGAGAACTATGGCTACACCTTC.

This sequence joins TRBV7-8 and TRBJ2-3; TRBD2 might be the D (6 bases). This CDR3 region has 16 residues. Germline lookup yields CDR1 SGHVS and CDR2 FQNEAQ. The ends were cut back, 6 bases at V and 0 bases at J, with 16 bases in the middle. This CDR3 is CASSFYSGTSTDTQYF. The DNA of the CDR3 is TGTGCCAGCAGTTTTTATAGCGGAACTAGCACAGATACGCAGTATTTT. The full variable domain, its missing parts supplied by reference TRBV7-8 and TRBJ2-3, is GAGVSQSPRYKVAKRGQDVALRCDPISGHVSLFWYQQALGQGPEFLTYFQNEAQLDKSGLPSDRFFAERPEGSVSTLKIQRTQQEDSAVYLCASSFYSGTSTDTQYFGPGTRLTVL.

This clonotype was counted a few times. The V call is TRBV29-1, the J call TRBJ2-1; D is perhaps TRBD2 (6 bases). The J call may not be correct, given that the DNA end is closer to TRBJ2-7. CDR3 length: 12 residues. Germline V gene sequence: CDR1 SQVTM, CDR2 ANQGSEA. CDR3 DNA: TGCAGCGTTGGGGAGGCCTACAATGAGCAGTACTTC. It specifies CSVGEAYNEQYF.

This clonotype was picked up a small number of times. The gene calls are TRBV24-1 and TRBJ2-7, with D uncertain. The CDR3 extends over 13 amino acids. Trimming took off 0 bases at V and 6 bases at J, with 8 bases between the two ends. Germline V gene sequence: CDR1 KGHDR, CDR2 SFDVKD. The CDR3 is CATSDLRVGEQYF. Here the CDR3 DNA reads TGTGCCACCAGTGATTTGAGGGTCGGCGAGCAGTACTTC.

The CDR3 loop is CASSMTSGVNNEQYF. As DNA, the CDR3 is TGTGCCAGCAGCATGACTAGCGGGGTTAACAATGAGCAGTACTTC. The chain combines TRBV11-2 with TRBJ2-1; 11 bases agree with TRBD2. The tail of the sequence fits TRBJ2-7 better, so the J call may be wrong. Germline V gives CDR1 SGHAT, CDR2 FQNNGV. The CDR3 length is 15 residues.